This TCR beta chain is from a study of T cells in Graves' hyperthyroidism and ophthalmopathy. The CDR3 length is 14 residues. The V end lost 0 bases, the J end lost 5 bases, and 10 bases lay between the germline ends. RNA transcripts gave rise to amplified TCR beta CDR3 regions. HTBI primers drove first-round RT-PCR of the TCR CDR3. TCRdb used MiXCR to reprocess the multiplex PCR reads, holding one entry per CDR3 protein. The repertoire holds about 270,000 distinct CDR3 sequences, with around 25% as singletons. The sequenced sample consisted of blood. This chain joins TRBV12-3 or TRBV12-4 and TRBJ2-5, with D possibly matching TRBD1 (6 bases). This TCR was sampled from a man between 40 and 49 years old with Graves' hyperthyroidism that later progressed to Graves' ophthalmopathy. CDR3 region: CASSLAQGLETQYF. CDR3 DNA: TGTGCCAGCAGTTTAGCGCAGGGGCTGGAGACCCAGTACTTC.